This is a list of T cell receptor beta chains from one sample in a study of identical twins. TCRdb re-analysed the 5' RACE reads in MiXCR, keeping a single row per CDR3 protein. Of hundreds of thousands of distinct CDR3 sequences in the sample, 15% to 20% were seen once. The same sample was also studied in work on T cells expressing NK-cell markers.

The sequenced sample consisted of PBMCs. The receptors come from a woman younger than 30 in good health. Each CDR3 is given without its conserved first and last residue. The size of a clone is reported for some rows only, either as once, few or many, or as a class for expanded clones.

TRBJ2-1,few,TRBV20-1,SAIGASGRGNEQF
TRBJ2-3,-,TRBV11-2,ASSLPSGRVADTQY
TRBJ2-1,few,TRBV12-3/TRBV12-4,ASSHQVEQF
TRBJ2-7,many,TRBV20-1,SASSGSYEQY
TRBJ2-7,few,TRBV9,ASSYGQLGYEQY
TRBJ2-3,few,TRBV5-1,ASSYLLAGGPHPPDTQY
TRBJ2-1,-,TRBV5-6,ASSLKDRQITYNEQF
TRBJ2-1,many,TRBV20-1,SAKAWTNSYNEQF
TRBJ2-3,many,TRBV6-5,ASSYSSTDTQY
TRBJ2-2,-,TRBV6-1,ASSEPTSWTGELF
TRBJ2-3,few,TRBV11-2,ASSLGHTTDTQY
TRBJ2-1,few,TRBV4-2,ASSLPGGSFNEQF
TRBJ2-1,few,TRBV10-3,AISTGAGEF
TRBJ1-5,-,TRBV7-9,ASSYSGIQPQH
TRBJ2-5,few,TRBV20-1,SAWVKETQY
TRBJ2-2,few,TRBV7-7,ASSSTSGTGELF
TRBJ2-1,many,TRBV7-9,ASSLALAGTNNEQF
TRBJ2-3,many,TRBV9,ASSVEQGVSDTQY
TRBJ1-2,few,TRBV27,ASSFGPGVSYT
TRBJ2-1,few,TRBV20-1,SARVGAGDVQF
TRBJ2-2,-,TRBV7-3,ASSVGLVSQAELF
TRBJ1-5,few,TRBV12-3/TRBV12-4,ASSLGSLRNQPQH
TRBJ2-1,-,TRBV29-1,SVRRGDLAGNEQF
TRBJ2-1,few,TRBV20-1,SATAGNRSYNEQF
TRBJ2-7,few,TRBV5-6,ASSSDRGGRSSYEQY
TRBJ2-5,-,TRBV12-3/TRBV12-4,ASSLGRGFAETQY
TRBJ1-6,-,TRBV6-1,ASRRDAKGVSPLH
TRBJ2-3,few,TRBV6-1,ASRGPQGILDTQY
TRBJ2-2,-,TRBV12-3/TRBV12-4,ASRDSGGSWTGELF
TRBJ2-7,-,TRBV11-3,ASSLDPERQY
TRBJ1-2,-,TRBV9,ASSTGTDNDGYT